This T cell receptor beta chain was observed in a study of shared clonotypes between healthy human individuals. The wider study: The plates for each donor numbered three CD4 naive, three CD4 memory, two CD8 naive and one CD8 memory.

The CDR3 is made up of 16 amino acids. CDR1 and CDR2 (germline): SGHNT, YENEEA. With 5 bases removed from V and 0 bases from J, the gap between germline ends came to 16 bases. Deep level was the assay's run setting. The repertoire was sequenced with immunoSEQ multiplex PCR; TCRdb's copy has only in-frame clones and lacks some. The data show over a million clones, roughly 96% seen once. The sequenced sample was naive CD4+ T cells sorted from blood. The sample's subset: CD45RA+ positively selected. This chain joins TRBV11-3 and TRBJ1-1; no definite D call. The sequence was collected from a man between 25 and 39 years old in good health. The CDR3 sequence is CASSLSNGVLNTEAFF. DNA of the CDR3: TGTGCCAGCAGCCTTTCGAATGGCGTCCTGAACACTGAAGCTTTCTTT.